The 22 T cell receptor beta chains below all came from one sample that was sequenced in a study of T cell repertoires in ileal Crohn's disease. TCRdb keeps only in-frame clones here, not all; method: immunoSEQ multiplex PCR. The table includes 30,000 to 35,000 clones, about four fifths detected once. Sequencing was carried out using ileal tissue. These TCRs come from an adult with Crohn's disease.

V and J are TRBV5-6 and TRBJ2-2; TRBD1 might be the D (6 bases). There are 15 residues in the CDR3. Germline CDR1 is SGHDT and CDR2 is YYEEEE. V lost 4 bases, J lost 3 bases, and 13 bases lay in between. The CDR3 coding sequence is TGTGCCAGCAGCGCGCGGTACAGGGACACCGGGGAGCTGTTTTTT. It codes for CASSARYRDTGELFF. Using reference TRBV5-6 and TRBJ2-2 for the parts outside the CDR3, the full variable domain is DAGVTQSPTHLIKTRGQQVTLRCSPKSGHDTVSWYQQALGQGPQFIFQYYEEEERQRGNFPDRFSGHQFPNYSSELNVNALLLGDSALYLCASSARYRDTGELFFGEGSRLTVL.

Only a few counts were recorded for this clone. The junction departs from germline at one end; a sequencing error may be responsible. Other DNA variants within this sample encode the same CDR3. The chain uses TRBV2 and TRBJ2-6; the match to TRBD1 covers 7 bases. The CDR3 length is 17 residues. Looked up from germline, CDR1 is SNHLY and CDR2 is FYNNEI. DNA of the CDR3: TGTGCCAGCAGTGATACAAGAGGGGGCTCTGGGGCCAACGTCCTGACCTTC. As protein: CASSDTRGGSGANVLTF.

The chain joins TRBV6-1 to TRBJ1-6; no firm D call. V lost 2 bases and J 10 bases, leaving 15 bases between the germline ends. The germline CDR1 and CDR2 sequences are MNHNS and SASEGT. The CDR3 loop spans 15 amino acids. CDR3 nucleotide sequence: TGTGCCAGCAGTGAATTGGCGGCGGGTGTCTCACCCCTCCACTTT. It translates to CASSELAAGVSPLHF.

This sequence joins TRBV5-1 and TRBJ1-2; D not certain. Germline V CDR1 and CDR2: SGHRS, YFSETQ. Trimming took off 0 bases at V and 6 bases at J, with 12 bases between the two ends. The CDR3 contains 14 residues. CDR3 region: CASSLDSEQDGYTF. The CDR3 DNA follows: TGCGCCAGCAGCTTGGACTCTGAGCAGGATGGCTACACCTTC.

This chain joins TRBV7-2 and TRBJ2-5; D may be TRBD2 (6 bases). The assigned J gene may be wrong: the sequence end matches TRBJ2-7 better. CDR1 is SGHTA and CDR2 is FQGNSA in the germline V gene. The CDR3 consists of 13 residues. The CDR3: CASSQRVGHEQYF. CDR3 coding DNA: TGTGCCAGCAGCCAGCGGGTGGGGCACGAGCAGTACTTC.

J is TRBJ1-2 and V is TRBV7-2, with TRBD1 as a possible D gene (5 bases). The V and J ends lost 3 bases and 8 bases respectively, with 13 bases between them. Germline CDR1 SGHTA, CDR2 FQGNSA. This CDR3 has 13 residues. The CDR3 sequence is CASSFLGAGGYTF. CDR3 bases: TGTGCCAGCAGCTTCTTAGGGGCCGGGGGCTACACCTTC.

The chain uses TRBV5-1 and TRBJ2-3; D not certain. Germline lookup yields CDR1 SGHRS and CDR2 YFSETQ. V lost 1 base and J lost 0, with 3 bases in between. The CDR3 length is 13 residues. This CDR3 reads CASSLSSTDTQYF. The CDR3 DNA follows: TGCGCCAGCAGCTTGTCTAGCACAGATACGCAGTATTTT. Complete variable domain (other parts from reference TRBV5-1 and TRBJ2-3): KAGVTQTPRYLIKTRGQQVTLSCSPISGHRSVSWYQQTPGQGLQFLFEYFSETQRNKGNFPGRFSGRQFSNSRSEMNVSTLELGDSALYLCASSLSSTDTQYFGPGTRLTVL.

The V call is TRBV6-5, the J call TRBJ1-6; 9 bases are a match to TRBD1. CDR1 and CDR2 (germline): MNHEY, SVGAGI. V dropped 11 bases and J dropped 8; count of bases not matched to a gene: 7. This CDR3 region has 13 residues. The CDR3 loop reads CAARDRADSPLHF. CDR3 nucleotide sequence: TGTGCCGCGCGGGACAGGGCGGATTCACCCCTCCACTTT.

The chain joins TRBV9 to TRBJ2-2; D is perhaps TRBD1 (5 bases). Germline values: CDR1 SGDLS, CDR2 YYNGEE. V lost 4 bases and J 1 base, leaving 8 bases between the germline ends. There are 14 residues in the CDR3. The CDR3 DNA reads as TGTGCCAGCAGCCCTACAGGGAACACCGGGGAGCTGTTTTTT. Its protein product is CASSPTGNTGELFF.

The CDR3 protein is CASRFPTGKLAGPSYEQYF. In nucleotides, the CDR3 is TGTGCAAGTCGCTTCCCGACGGGGAAACTAGCGGGGCCCTCCTACGAGCAGTACTTC. This sequence joins TRBV12-2 and TRBJ2-7; TRBD2 reflects the table's D call only, with no check against the DNA. TRBV12-2 is deemed a pseudogene. CDR3 length equals 19 residues.

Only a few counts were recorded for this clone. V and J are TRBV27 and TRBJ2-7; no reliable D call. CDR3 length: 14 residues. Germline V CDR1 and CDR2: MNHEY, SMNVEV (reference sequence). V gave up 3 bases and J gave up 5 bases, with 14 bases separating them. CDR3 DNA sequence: TGTGCCAGCAGTTTTCTACGGTCCTTGGACGAGCAGTACTTC. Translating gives CASSFLRSLDEQYF.

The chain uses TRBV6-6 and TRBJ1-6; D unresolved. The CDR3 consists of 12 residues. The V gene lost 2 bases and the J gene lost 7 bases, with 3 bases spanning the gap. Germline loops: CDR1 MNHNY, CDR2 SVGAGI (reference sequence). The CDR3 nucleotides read TGTGCCAGCAGTTACGAGAATTCACCCCTCCACTTT. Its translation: CASSYENSPLHF.

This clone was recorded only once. The CDR3 DNA sequence: TGTGCCAGCAGTCGTCGACTAGCCTACGAGCAGTACTTC. Translating it yields CASSRRLAYEQYF. This sequence joins TRBV27 and TRBJ2-7, with D possibly TRBD2 on 6 matching bases. Germline assignment: CDR1 MNHEY and CDR2 SMNVEV (reference sequence). V was cut by 5 bases and J by 2 bases, with 10 bases left in between. The CDR3 runs 13 residues.

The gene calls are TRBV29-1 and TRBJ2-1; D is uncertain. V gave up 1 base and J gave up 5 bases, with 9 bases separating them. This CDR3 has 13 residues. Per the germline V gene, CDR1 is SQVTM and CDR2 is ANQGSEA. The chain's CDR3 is CSVEGQSDNEQFF. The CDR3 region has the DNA TGCAGCGTTGAAGGACAATCCGACAATGAGCAGTTCTTC.

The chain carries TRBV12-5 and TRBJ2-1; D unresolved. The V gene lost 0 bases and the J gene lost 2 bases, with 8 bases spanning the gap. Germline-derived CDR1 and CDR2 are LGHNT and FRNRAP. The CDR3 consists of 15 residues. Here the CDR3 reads CASGLVAPPYNEQFF. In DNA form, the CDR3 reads TGTGCTAGTGGTTTGGTAGCCCCTCCCTACAATGAGCAGTTCTTC.

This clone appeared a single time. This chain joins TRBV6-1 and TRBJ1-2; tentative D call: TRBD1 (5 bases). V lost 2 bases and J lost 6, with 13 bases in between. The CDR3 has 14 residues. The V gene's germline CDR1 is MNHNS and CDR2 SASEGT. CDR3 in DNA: TGTGCCAGCAGTGAACAGGCAGGGAGGGATGGCTACACCTTC. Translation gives CASSEQAGRDGYTF.

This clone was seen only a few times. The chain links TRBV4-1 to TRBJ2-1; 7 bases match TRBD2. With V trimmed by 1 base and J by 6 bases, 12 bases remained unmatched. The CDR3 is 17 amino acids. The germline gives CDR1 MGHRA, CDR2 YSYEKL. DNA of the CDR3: TGCGCCAGCAGCCAAGGCCGGGGCGGGAGTATTATCAATGAGCAGTTCTTC. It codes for CASSQGRGGSIINEQFF.

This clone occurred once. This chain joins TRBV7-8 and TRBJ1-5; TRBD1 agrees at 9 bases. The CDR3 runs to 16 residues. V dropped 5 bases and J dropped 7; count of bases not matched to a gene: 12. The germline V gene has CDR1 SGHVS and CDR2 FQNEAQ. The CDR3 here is CASSAGDRASKQPQHF. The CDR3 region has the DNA TGTGCCAGCAGCGCCGGGGACAGGGCTTCCAAGCAGCCCCAGCATTTT.

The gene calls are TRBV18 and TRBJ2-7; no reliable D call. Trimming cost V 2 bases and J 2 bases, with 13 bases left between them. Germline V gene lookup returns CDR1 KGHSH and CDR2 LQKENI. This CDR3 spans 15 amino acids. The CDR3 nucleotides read TGTGCCAGCTCACCAGTCAGCACCGCGGCCTACGAGCAGTACTTC. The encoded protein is CASSPVSTAAYEQYF.

The CDR3 DNA is TGCGCCAGCAGCTTGGCAGGACAGCGCTACGAGCAGTACTTC. Translated, it gives CASSLAGQRYEQYF. The chain joins TRBV5-1 to TRBJ2-7; possible D gene TRBD1, 6 bases. The CDR3 has 14 amino acids. V was clipped by 0 bases and J by 3 bases, with 10 bases between them. CDR1 is SGHRS, CDR2 YFSETQ, per germline.

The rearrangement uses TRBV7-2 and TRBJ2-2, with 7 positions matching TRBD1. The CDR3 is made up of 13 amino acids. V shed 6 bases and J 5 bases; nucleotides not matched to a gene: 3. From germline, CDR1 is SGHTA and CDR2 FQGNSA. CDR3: CASSRQGTGELFF. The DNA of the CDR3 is TGTGCCAGCAGTCGACAGGGTACCGGGGAGCTGTTTTTT.

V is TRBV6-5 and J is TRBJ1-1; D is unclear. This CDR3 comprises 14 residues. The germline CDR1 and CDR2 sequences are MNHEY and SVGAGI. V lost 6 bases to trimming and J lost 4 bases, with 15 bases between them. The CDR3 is CASSNNPGFTEAFF. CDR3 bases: TGTGCCAGCAGCAATAACCCGGGGTTCACTGAAGCTTTCTTT.